A single sample is the source of the 16 T cell receptor beta chains below, sequenced in a study of patients and donors after allogeneic stem cell transplantation (dated by TCRdb to 2019 to 2021). The library was built by means of RT-PCR. Sequenced on a NextSeq 550. In TCRdb, the public reads were trimmed at Q25 with fastp and aligned with MiXCR, with productive beta chains retained. Rows are unified per CDR3 protein, each entry keeping the most common DNA and genes. The sample records some 880,000 distinct CDR3 sequences, about 20% of which are singletons. The biggest ten clones account for around 6% of the sample. Sequencing input: blood, either unsorted or a sorted T cell fraction (not recorded which). These receptors were obtained from a human donor who was either an allogeneic HSCT recipient or a stem cell or donor lymphocyte infusion donor (not recorded which). It is not recorded whose cells these are; they may come from a transplant donor.

This clonotype showed up just a few times. The chain carries TRBV29-1 and TRBJ1-2; the D is unclear. V shed 0 bases and J shed 5 bases, with 16 bases lying between them. CDR1 is SQVTM, CDR2 ANQGSEA, per germline. The CDR3 totals 15 residues. This CDR3 reads CSVEDRGTRRYGYTF. CDR3 sequence (DNA): TGCAGCGTTGAAGATCGTGGCACCCGAAGATATGGCTACACCTTC.

This clonotype came up a few times. The CDR3: CSARTSAGPDGEKLFF. CDR3 coding DNA: TGCAGTGCTAGAACGAGTGCGGGGCCCGACGGGGAAAAACTGTTTTTT. The V and J genes are TRBV20-1 and TRBJ1-4; weak D call: TRBD1 (5 bases). The CDR3 loop spans 16 amino acids. The germline CDR1 and CDR2 sequences are DFQATT and SNEGSKA (reference sequence). Between the trimmed V and J ends, which lost 2 bases and 8 bases, there was a span of 21 bases.

This chain joins TRBV20-1 and TRBJ2-7; no reliable D call. The CDR3 is made up of 13 amino acids. V shed 3 bases and J shed 6 bases, with 15 bases lying between them. The germline gives CDR1 DFQATT, CDR2 SNEGSKA (reference sequence). The CDR3 region has the DNA TGCAGTGCTAGGGGATTATCGGCTCCCGAGCAGTACTTC. This codes for CSARGLSAPEQYF.

This clonotype was detected a few times. This chain links TRBV5-1 with TRBJ1-1; 10 bases match TRBD1. From germline, CDR1 is SGHRS and CDR2 YFSETQ. The CDR3 covers 15 residues. With 5 bases clipped from V and 1 base from J, the junction kept 5 bases outside the gene matches. The CDR3 spells CASSRDRGKNTEAFF. In DNA form, the CDR3 reads TGCGCCAGCAGTAGGGACAGGGGAAAGAACACTGAAGCTTTCTTT.

This clonotype was seen more than once but under ten times. J is TRBJ1-6 and V is TRBV6-1; perhaps TRBD1 as D (6 bases). Trimming shortened V by 1 base and J by 7 bases, and 11 bases separated the two germline ends. CDR3 length: 15 amino acids. Germline V CDR1 and CDR2: MNHNS, SASEGT. CDR3 in amino acids: CASSEGGGRNSPLHF. Here the CDR3 DNA reads TGTGCCAGCAGTGAAGGGGGGGGGCGAAATTCACCCCTCCACTTT.

The chain employs TRBV15 and TRBJ2-1; no firm D call. The CDR3 sequence is 16 residues long. Germline CDR1 and CDR2: LNHNV and YYDKDF (reference sequence). Trimming shortened V by 1 base and J by 2 bases, and 12 bases separated the two germline ends. This chain's CDR3 is CATSRAGGRTYNEQFF. DNA of the CDR3: TGTGCCACCAGCAGAGCAGGCGGACGAACCTACAATGAGCAGTTCTTC. The full variable domain, completed using reference TRBV15 and TRBJ2-1, is DAMVIQNPRYQVTQFGKPVTLSCSQTLNHNVMYWYQQKSSQAPKLLFHYYDKDFNNEADTPDNFQSRRPNTSFCFLDIRSPGLGDTAMYLCATSRAGGRTYNEQFFGPGTRLTVL.

The gene calls are TRBV14 and TRBJ2-1; the D gene is possibly TRBD1 (5 bases). Germline loops: CDR1 SGHDN, CDR2 FVKESK. This CDR3 has 16 amino acids. The V gene lost 0 bases and the J gene lost 2 bases, with 11 bases spanning the gap. CDR3 loop: CASSQDVGDPYNEQFF. CDR3 in DNA: TGTGCCAGCAGCCAAGATGTAGGGGATCCCTACAATGAGCAGTTCTTC. Together with reference TRBV14 and TRBJ2-1, the CDR3 gives the full variable domain: EAGVTQFPSHSVIEKGQTVTLRCDPISGHDNLYWYRRVMGKEIKFLLHFVKESKQDESGMPNNRFLAERTGGTYSTLKVQPAELEDSGVYFCASSQDVGDPYNEQFFGPGTRLTVL.

V and J are TRBV5-1 and TRBJ2-3; 12 positions agree with TRBD2. With 6 bases clipped from V and 4 bases from J, the junction kept 6 bases outside the gene matches. Looked up from germline, CDR1 is SGHRS and CDR2 is YFSETQ. The CDR3 contains 15 residues. This CDR3 reads CASTTPSGRADTQYF. In nucleotides, the CDR3 is TGCGCCAGCACAACCCCTAGCGGGAGGGCAGATACGCAGTATTTT.

There are a few counts of this clonotype. The chain links TRBV5-1 to TRBJ2-5, with TRBD2 matching over 9 bases. This CDR3 has 15 amino acids. Germline values: CDR1 SGHRS, CDR2 YFSETQ. V shed 6 bases and J 4 bases; nucleotides not matched to a gene: 10. The CDR3 spells CASKIAGAAIETQYF. The CDR3 bases are TGCGCCAGCAAGATAGCGGGAGCGGCGATAGAGACCCAGTACTTC.

The DNA for the CDR3 is TGTGCCAGCAGTTACTCGTTACGGGGGGCTTTCCAAGAGACCCAGTACTTC. The encoded protein is CASSYSLRGAFQETQYF. The V gene is TRBV6-5, the J gene TRBJ2-5; TRBD2 might be the D (7 bases). CDR1 is MNHEY and CDR2 is SVGAGI in the germline V gene. Trimming cost V 0 bases and J 1 base, with 15 bases left between them. The CDR3 is 17 residues long.

This clonotype appeared many times. The rearrangement joins TRBV20-1 to TRBJ2-1, with TRBD2 matching over 7 bases. The CDR3 spans 15 residues. Germline loops: CDR1 DFQATT, CDR2 SNEGSKA (reference sequence). The J segment lost 7 bases and the V segment lost 2 bases, leaving 11 bases of the junction unmatched. The CDR3 bases are TGCAGTGCTAGATCGGAGGCGGGGGTAGGGAATGAGCAGTTCTTC. The encoded protein is CSARSEAGVGNEQFF.

This clonotype was seen only a few times. The chain couples TRBV11-3 to TRBJ2-1; D call uncertain. The CDR3 is 14 residues long. Germline values: CDR1 SGHNT, CDR2 YENEEA. V was cut by 5 bases and J by 2 bases, with 10 bases left in between. CDR3 DNA: TGTGCCAGCAGCCCGGCCGCTGCCTACAATGAGCAGTTCTTC. Amino acid sequence: CASSPAAAYNEQFF.

This clonotype occurred once. V gene TRBV5-5 combines with J gene TRBJ1-3; TRBD1 agrees at 7 bases. Trimming cost V 4 bases and J 2 bases; bases outside gene matches: 9. There are 16 residues in the CDR3. Germline CDR1 and CDR2: SGHKS and YYEKEE (reference sequence). The CDR3 coding sequence is TGTGCCAGCAGCATAACCGGGACAGCAGCTGGAAACACCATATATTTT. It is translated as CASSITGTAAGNTIYF.

In its sample, this clonotype was seen many times. The chain employs TRBV10-3 and TRBJ1-3; D is unresolved. The length of the CDR3 is 14 residues. Germline loops: CDR1 ENHRY, CDR2 SYGVKD. V dropped 4 bases and J dropped 3 bases, with 10 bases sitting between them. This CDR3 reads CAISGAALGNTIYF. The CDR3 DNA is TGTGCCATCAGTGGGGCAGCCCTTGGAAACACCATATATTTT.

The CDR3 DNA reads TGTGCCAGCAGCCATCGACAGGGGGGTTTATACACTGAAGCTTTCTTT. This codes for CASSHRQGGLYTEAFF. The chain is built from TRBV11-3 and TRBJ1-1, with TRBD1 identical over 9 bases. The CDR3 contains 16 residues. The ends lost 5 bases at V and 3 bases at J; junction bases unmatched: 10. CDR1 is SGHNT and CDR2 is YENEEA in the germline V gene.

This clonotype was counted between two and nine times. V and J are TRBV25-1 and TRBJ2-2; TRBD1 might be the D (6 bases). The CDR3 has 15 residues. V lost 3 bases to trimming and J lost 4 bases, with 12 bases between them. From germline, CDR1 is MGHDK and CDR2 SYGVNS. The CDR3 DNA follows: TGTGCCAGCAGTGACCGGACAGAAGTCACCGGGGAGCTGTTTTTT. It yields the protein CASSDRTEVTGELFF.